Listed here are 5 T cell receptor beta chains from one sample, sequenced in a study of shared clonotypes between healthy human individuals (dated by TCRdb to the early 2020s). Preparation of the library involved the immunoSEQ multiplex PCR assay. TCRdb provides this immuneACCESS table in a form limited to in-frame rearrangements. Some clones are lacking; in checked studies, under half of them reflect an unresolved V gene, and why the rest are absent is not known. The sample table contains about 2.5 million clones; only one count was recorded for 92% of them. The top ten hold 0.37% of the sample. Material: naive CD4+ T cells from PBMCs. The cell subset or site label, as the study defines it: CD45RA+ positively selected. These receptors were taken from a man in his late teens or twenties in good health. Some clones in this sample may be carry-over from other donors' samples.

This sequence joins TRBV30 and TRBJ1-5; 10 bases match TRBD1. V lost 5 bases and J lost 3; bases outside the gene matches: 4. Germline CDR1 GTSNPN, CDR2 SVGIG (reference sequence). The CDR3 contains 14 residues. The CDR3 region has the DNA TGTGCCTGGGACAGGGGGCGAATCAATCAGCCCCAGCATTTT. It encodes CAWDRGRINQPQHF. Full variable domain (remainder filled in from reference TRBV30 and TRBJ1-5): SQTIHQWPATLVQPVGSPLSLECTVEGTSNPNLYWYRQAAGRGLQLLFYSVGIGQISSEVPQNLSASRPQDRQFILSSKKLLLSDSGFYLCAWDRGRINQPQHFGDGTRLSIL.

Only one count was recorded for this clone. Germline is not matched at one junction end, which may reflect a read error. The chain links TRBV18 to TRBJ1-1; a weak D match, TRBD1 (6 bases). The CDR3 runs to 15 residues. Germline loops: CDR1 KGHSH, CDR2 LQKENI. CDR3 protein: CASSPRQVTNTEAFF. CDR3 DNA: TGTGCCAGCTCGCCACGACAGGTTACGAACACTGAAGCTTTCTTT.

On this clone: The same CDR3 arises from other DNA sequences in this sample as well. J is TRBJ1-2 and V is TRBV2; 8 nucleotides agree with TRBD1. V shed 6 bases and J 6 bases; nucleotides not matched to a gene: 6. The CDR3 extends over 13 amino acids. CDR1 and CDR2 from the germline V gene are SNHLY and FYNNEI. CDR3 sequence (DNA): TGTGCCAGCAGCGGACAGGGCCGGGATGGCTACACCTTC. Translated: CASSGQGRDGYTF.

This clone was seen a single time. The DNA of the CDR3 is TGTGCCAGCTCCCGCAGTAGCGGGAGGGCCACAGATACGCAGTATTTT. Translated: CASSRSSGRATDTQYF. The genes are TRBV18 and TRBJ2-3; 11 positions agree with TRBD2. The germline gives CDR1 KGHSH, CDR2 LQKENI. With 6 bases clipped from V and 2 bases from J, the junction kept 7 bases outside the gene matches. The CDR3 consists of 16 residues.

The chain joins TRBV6-5 to TRBJ1-5; the D is unclear. The CDR3 runs 11 residues. Germline V gives CDR1 MNHEY, CDR2 SVGAGI. V was shortened by 7 bases and J by 9 bases, with 10 bases between the two germline ends. The CDR3 coding sequence is TGTGCCAGCACTGAGGGATCGCCCCAGCATTTT. Its protein product is CASTEGSPQHF.